This TCR beta chain was recovered during a study of T cell responses to AZD1222 COVID-19 vaccine. Overall study context: Second-dose intervals of approximately 4 or approximately 12 weeks were pooled.

The CDR3 loop spans 16 amino acids. Germline CDR1 and CDR2: SGHTA and FQGNSA. The ends lost 5 bases at V and 13 bases at J; junction bases unmatched: 12. The data were produced by immunoSEQ multiplex PCR, yet TCRdb's version contains in-frame clones alone and is incomplete. Of over 100,000 clones in the sample, around 90% were seen once. Study-level findings and limits: At baseline, just a handful of AZD1222 recipients tested seropositive. Among the donors, most were white British and more were female, and clonal diversity was possibly underestimated. Spike-specific TCR breadth and depth grew following two AZD1222 doses.

Turning to this clone: Its antigen is unidentified.

The chain links TRBV7-2 to TRBJ2-1; 15 bases match TRBD2. The receptor was isolated from an adult in good health. Sequencing used peripheral blood, obtained on day 0 of AZD1222 vaccination. CDR3 in amino acids: CASSQAGLAGGREQFF. The CDR3 DNA follows: TGTGCCAGCAGCCAAGCCGGACTAGCGGGAGGGAGAGAACAGTTCTTC.